The 26 T cell receptor beta chains below come from one sample, sequenced in a study of technical replicates of blood from a few donors. Profiling relied on immunoSEQ multiplex PCR, and the TCRdb table lists in-frame clones only, not all of them. The table includes 50,000 to 70,000 clones, around 93% detected once. The material sequenced was PBMCs. These TCRs come from a human donor in good health. Some clones in this sample may be carry-over from other donors' samples.

The chain joins TRBV7-8 to TRBJ1-1; D call uncertain. The CDR3 runs to 13 residues. With 4 bases removed from V and 1 base from J, the gap between germline ends came to 7 bases. The germline V gene encodes CDR1 SGHVS and CDR2 FQNEAQ. The CDR3 sequence is CASSSQKNTEAFF. The CDR3 DNA is TGTGCCAGCAGCTCACAGAAGAACACTGAAGCTTTCTTT. Full variable domain (missing parts from reference TRBV7-8 and TRBJ1-1): GAGVSQSPRYKVAKRGQDVALRCDPISGHVSLFWYQQALGQGPEFLTYFQNEAQLDKSGLPSDRFFAERPEGSVSTLKIQRTQQEDSAVYLCASSSQKNTEAFFGQGTRLTVV.

Worth noting for this clone: One end of the junction is discordant with germline, which a read error may explain. The CDR3 protein is CASSERQEGTLIF. In DNA, the CDR3 is TGTGCCAGCAGTGAGAGACAAGAGGGAACCTTAATCTTC. The chain is built from TRBV2 and TRBJ1-2; unclear D gene. This CDR3 has 13 residues. In germline, CDR1 is SNHLY, CDR2 FYNNEI.

This clone was found a few times. The chain links TRBV7-9 to TRBJ1-1; a weak D match, TRBD1 (5 bases). Between the trimmed V and J ends, which lost 1 base and 3 bases, there was a span of 12 bases. CDR3 length: 15 residues. Germline loops: CDR1 SEHNR, CDR2 FQNEAQ (reference sequence). The CDR3 reads CASSLGAGLHTEAFF. As DNA, the CDR3 is TGTGCCAGCAGCTTAGGGGCAGGGCTGCACACTGAAGCTTTCTTT. The variable domain in full, with the rest retrieved from reference TRBV7-9 and TRBJ1-1, is DTGVSQNPRHKITKRGQNVTFRCDPISEHNRLYWYRQTLGQGPEFLTYFQNEAQLEKSRLLSDRFSAERPKGSFSTLEIQRTEQGDSAMYLCASSLGAGLHTEAFFGQGTRLTVV.

The chain has TRBV25-1 and TRBJ2-7, with D possibly matching TRBD2 (5 bases). CDR1 MGHDK and CDR2 SYGVNS come from the germline V gene. CDR3 length: 13 residues. The V and J ends lost 2 bases and 2 bases respectively, with 7 bases between them. CDR3 protein: CASSEDGTYEQYF. The CDR3 coding sequence is TGTGCCAGCAGTGAAGACGGGACCTACGAGCAGTACTTC.

The J gene is TRBJ1-1, the V gene TRBV5-1, with D perhaps matching TRBD1 (6 bases). CDR1 and CDR2 from the germline V gene are SGHRS and YFSETQ. The V gene lost 4 bases and the J gene lost 5 bases, with 18 bases spanning the gap. There are 15 residues in the CDR3. CDR3 bases: TGCGCCAGCAGCGCGGGCGAGGGGGTAACTACTGAAGCTTTCTTT. It yields the protein CASSAGEGVTTEAFF.

The chain employs TRBV7-6 and TRBJ2-5, with 9 bases matching TRBD2. Trimming at V came to 1 base and at J to 1 base, leaving 4 bases not matched to a gene. Germline CDR1 SGHVS, CDR2 FNYEAQ. The CDR3 runs to 16 residues. The DNA for the CDR3 is TGTGCCAGCAGCTTAGTCCTAGCGGGACTCCAAGAGACCCAGTACTTC. It codes for CASSLVLAGLQETQYF.

The chain uses TRBV7-2 and TRBJ1-5; D gene unclear. CDR1 SGHTA and CDR2 FQGNSA come from the germline V gene. Trimming took off 2 bases at V and 2 bases at J, with 10 bases between the two ends. This CDR3 is built from 15 residues. The CDR3 spells CASSLLFQGNQPQHF. The CDR3 coding sequence is TGTGCCAGCAGCTTATTGTTTCAGGGCAATCAGCCCCAGCATTTT.

The V gene is TRBV18, the J gene TRBJ1-1, with D possibly TRBD1 on 6 matching bases. The CDR3 has 13 amino acids. Trimming left V 8 bases short and J 0 bases short, with 10 bases between. Germline CDR1 KGHSH, CDR2 LQKENI. CDR3 bases: TGTGCCAGCCACGGACAGATGAACACTGAAGCTTTCTTT. Translating it yields CASHGQMNTEAFF.

The rearrangement joins TRBV6-1 to TRBJ1-5; D uncertain. The V end was cut by 8 bases, the J end by 0 bases, with 11 bases between. The CDR3 is 14 amino acids. Germline V lookup: CDR1 MNHNS, CDR2 SASEGT. CDR3 protein: CASVRDFSNQPQHF. The DNA of the CDR3 is TGTGCCAGCGTAAGAGATTTTAGCAATCAGCCCCAGCATTTT.

The V and J genes are TRBV19 and TRBJ1-2; no reliable D call. V gave up 3 bases and J gave up 0 bases, with 17 bases separating them. The CDR3 extends over 17 amino acids. CDR1 is LNHDA, CDR2 SQIVND, per germline (reference sequence). The CDR3 protein is CASSIWAVTQANYGYTF. Here the CDR3 DNA reads TGTGCCAGTAGTATTTGGGCAGTTACCCAAGCTAACTATGGCTACACCTTC.

This clone was detected only once. J is TRBJ2-3 and V is TRBV6-6; TRBD1 agrees at 7 bases. Germline CDR1 and CDR2: MNHNY and SVGAGI (reference sequence). Germline trimming cut 11 bases from V and 1 base from J; bases unmatched to any gene: 6. The CDR3 contains 13 residues. The CDR3 reads CAGSGQGTDTQYF. In nucleotides, the CDR3 is TGTGCCGGCTCCGGACAGGGCACAGATACGCAGTATTTT.

V and J are TRBV5-1 and TRBJ2-7; 11 bases line up with TRBD2. CDR1 SGHRS and CDR2 YFSETQ come from the germline V gene. The CDR3 contains 18 residues. With 3 bases clipped from V and 0 bases from J, the junction kept 11 bases outside the gene matches. CDR3 region: CASSSLPLSGGASYEQYF. Written as DNA, the CDR3 is TGCGCCAGCAGCTCTCTCCCACTTAGCGGGGGGGCCTCCTACGAGCAGTACTTC.

A word on this clone: Other DNA sequences in the same sample also yield this CDR3. J is TRBJ1-3 and V is TRBV6-6; D uncertain. V lost 6 bases and J 0 bases, leaving 6 bases between the germline ends. This CDR3 contains 13 residues. Germline V gives CDR1 MNHNY, CDR2 SVGAGI (reference sequence). CDR3 loop: CASRTGSGNTIYF. CDR3 DNA: TGTGCCAGCAGAACTGGCTCTGGAAACACCATATATTTT.

The chain has TRBV11-3 and TRBJ2-7, with TRBD1 matching over 7 bases. The J segment lost 3 bases and the V segment lost 3 bases, leaving 2 bases of the junction unmatched. CDR3 length: 13 amino acids. CDR1 and CDR2 (germline): SGHNT, YENEEA. CDR3 amino acids: CASSFGTDYEQYF. The CDR3 DNA sequence: TGTGCCAGCAGCTTCGGGACAGACTACGAGCAGTACTTC.

The J gene is TRBJ2-7, the V gene TRBV30; 9 nucleotides agree with TRBD2. The CDR3 covers 16 residues. V trimming: 5 bases; J trimming: 0 bases; junction bases outside the gene matches: 11. Germline CDR1 is GTSNPN and CDR2 is SVGIG (reference sequence). CDR3 sequence: CAWEEGASGISYEQYF. The CDR3 DNA is TGTGCCTGGGAAGAAGGGGCTAGCGGGATCTCCTACGAGCAGTACTTC.

The J gene is TRBJ2-7, the V gene TRBV30; 9 nucleotides match TRBD2. V shed 3 bases and J 3 bases; nucleotides not matched to a gene: 9. The CDR3 extends over 15 amino acids. The germline V gene encodes CDR1 GTSNPN and CDR2 SVGIG (reference sequence). The CDR3 DNA sequence: TGTGCCTGGAGGCCGACTAGCGGACGGGGCTACGAGCAGTACTTC. Residues: CAWRPTSGRGYEQYF.

The gene calls are TRBV4-3 and TRBJ1-5, with 8 bases identical to TRBD1. With 3 bases clipped from V and 1 base from J, the junction kept 5 bases outside the gene matches. The CDR3 runs to 16 residues. CDR1 is LGHNA, CDR2 YSLEER, per germline. CDR3 bases: TGCGCCAGCAGCCAGGACAGGGTTACGAGCAATCAGCCCCAGCATTTT. Amino acid sequence: CASSQDRVTSNQPQHF.

This clone was observed a single time. The V call is TRBV27, the J call TRBJ2-7; D might be TRBD1 (6 bases). Between the trimmed V and J ends, which lost 7 bases and 5 bases, there was a span of 15 bases. The CDR3 has 13 amino acids. The V gene's germline CDR1 is MNHEY and CDR2 SMNVEV (reference sequence). CDR3 amino acids: CASNWQGSNEQYF. The CDR3 DNA reads TGTGCCAGCAATTGGCAGGGGAGTAACGAGCAGTACTTC.

The rearrangement uses TRBV7-9 and TRBJ1-1; D is possibly TRBD1 (5 bases). This CDR3 has 15 residues. The V end lost 5 bases, the J end lost 4 bases, and 17 bases lay between the germline ends. CDR1 SEHNR and CDR2 FQNEAQ come from the germline V gene (reference sequence). The CDR3 is CASSGGNRPATEAFF. The CDR3 bases are TGTGCCAGCAGCGGGGGGAACCGTCCGGCCACTGAAGCTTTCTTT. Full variable domain (remainder filled in from reference TRBV7-9 and TRBJ1-1): DTGVSQNPRHKITKRGQNVTFRCDPISEHNRLYWYRQTLGQGPEFLTYFQNEAQLEKSRLLSDRFSAERPKGSFSTLEIQRTEQGDSAMYLCASSGGNRPATEAFFGQGTRLTVV.

J is TRBJ2-1 and V is TRBV7-9; TRBD1 aligns across 8 bases. CDR3 length: 14 residues. Germline CDR1 SEHNR, CDR2 FQNEAQ (reference sequence). Trimming cost V 5 bases and J 6 bases; bases outside gene matches: 6. The CDR3 loop is CASSPRTGFNEQFF. CDR3 DNA sequence: TGTGCCAGCAGCCCGCGGACAGGGTTCAATGAGCAGTTCTTC.

Only one count was recorded for this clone. This chain's CDR3 is CASSQGLAEAYEQYF. The DNA of the CDR3 is TGCGCCAGCAGCCAAGGGCTAGCGGAAGCCTACGAGCAGTACTTC. The rearrangement joins TRBV4-3 to TRBJ2-7; 7 positions agree with TRBD2. Germline V gene data show CDR1 as LGHNA and CDR2 as YSLEER. This CDR3 has 15 residues. V was pared by 1 base and J by 2 bases, with 5 bases of the junction left unmatched.

The chain recombines TRBV29-1 with TRBJ2-7, with TRBD2 matching over 8 bases. The CDR3 covers 15 residues. V shed 6 bases, J shed 3 bases, and the junction held 13 bases outside the gene matches. Germline V gene sequence: CDR1 SQVTM, CDR2 ANQGSEA. The CDR3 DNA sequence: TGCAGCGTCCGGGGGGGGACTTACCTTTTCTACGAGCAGTACTTC. This encodes CSVRGGTYLFYEQYF.

This chain joins TRBV11-2 and TRBJ1-1; 7 positions match TRBD1. This CDR3 region has 15 residues. V was pared by 2 bases and J by 2 bases, with 5 bases of the junction left unmatched. Germline CDR1 is SGHAT and CDR2 is FQNNGV. The CDR3 coding sequence is TGTGCCAGCAGCTTAATAGGGACAGAAAACACTGAAGCTTTCTTT. Its translation is CASSLIGTENTEAFF.

The chain joins TRBV2 to TRBJ1-5; D is possibly TRBD1 (5 bases). Germline V lookup: CDR1 SNHLY, CDR2 FYNNEI. This CDR3 spans 13 amino acids. V lost 3 bases and J lost 3, with 6 bases in between. Here the CDR3 DNA reads TGTGCCAGCAGTGACAGGGACAATCAGCCCCAGCATTTT. Translation gives CASSDRDNQPQHF. Looking up the rest from reference TRBV2 and TRBJ1-5 gives the full variable domain: EPEVTQTPSHQVTQMGQEVILRCVPISNHLYFYWYRQILGQKVEFLVSFYNNEISEKSEIFDDQFSVERPDGSNFTLKIRSTKLEDSAMYFCASSDRDNQPQHFGDGTRLSIL.

As concerns this clone: This sequence may be a read error, since a much larger clone differs from it by one base. The chain carries TRBV7-6 and TRBJ1-6; D is uncertain. The V and J ends lost 1 base and 10 bases respectively, with 11 bases between them. In germline, CDR1 is SGHVS, CDR2 FNYEAQ. The CDR3 consists of 14 residues. CDR3 nucleotides: TGTGCCAGCAGCTTAGGAGGGTTCGGGTCACCCCTCCACTTT. Its translation: CASSLGGFGSPLHF.

V usage is TRBV19 and J usage is TRBJ1-1, with D possibly being TRBD1 (5 bases). Per the germline V gene, CDR1 is LNHDA and CDR2 is SQIVND (reference sequence). This CDR3 region has 14 residues. The germline V and J ends were trimmed by 5 bases and 6 bases, with 16 bases remaining between them. The CDR3 region has the DNA TGTGCCAGTAGTTCCCAGACGCTCAGGGCTGAAGCTTTCTTT. Amino acids: CASSSQTLRAEAFF.